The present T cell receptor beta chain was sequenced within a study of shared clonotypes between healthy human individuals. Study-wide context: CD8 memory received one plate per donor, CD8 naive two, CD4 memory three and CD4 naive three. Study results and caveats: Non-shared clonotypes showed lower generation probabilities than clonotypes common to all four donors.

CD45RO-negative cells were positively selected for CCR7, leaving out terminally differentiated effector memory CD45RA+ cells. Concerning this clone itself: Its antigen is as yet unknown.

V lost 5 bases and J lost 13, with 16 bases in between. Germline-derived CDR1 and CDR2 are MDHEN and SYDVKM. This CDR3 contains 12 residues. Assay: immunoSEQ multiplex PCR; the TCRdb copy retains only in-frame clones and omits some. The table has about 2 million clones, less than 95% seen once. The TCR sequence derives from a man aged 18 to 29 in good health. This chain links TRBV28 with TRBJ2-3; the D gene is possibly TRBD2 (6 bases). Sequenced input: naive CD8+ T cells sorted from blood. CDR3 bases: TGTGCCAGCAGTCCAACTACAAAGCGGGAGTATTTT. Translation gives CASSPTTKREYF.